The 30 T cell receptor beta chains in this list originate from one sample, sequenced in a study of T cells in narcolepsy. Measured with immunoSEQ multiplex PCR; TCRdb has only the in-frame clones, and not every one. The table lists 25,000 or so clones, about 80% of them singletons. Sequenced input: CD45RA- memory CD4+ T cells from PBMCs. Receptors were obtained from a human donor with narcolepsy.

The chain has TRBV18 and TRBJ1-2; tentative D call: TRBD1 (5 bases). The V end was cut by 2 bases, the J end by 5 bases, with 18 bases between. Germline CDR1 KGHSH, CDR2 LQKENI. This CDR3 has 16 residues. Written as DNA, the CDR3 is TGTGCCAGCTCACCATCGGGGGGGATTAACGGATATGGCTACACCTTC. This translates into CASSPSGGINGYGYTF.

The chain recombines TRBV10-1 with TRBJ2-7; 7 positions agree with TRBD2. The V gene's germline CDR1 is WNHNN and CDR2 SYGVQD (reference sequence). V trimming: 2 bases; J trimming: 1 base; junction bases outside the gene matches: 5. The CDR3 runs to 15 residues. Written as DNA, the CDR3 is TGCGCCAGCAGTGAGGTAGCGGGCAGATCCTACGAGCAGTACTTC. This translates into CASSEVAGRSYEQYF.

The chain links TRBV10-1 to TRBJ1-3; D gene ambiguous. The CDR3 covers 13 residues. Looked up from germline, CDR1 is WNHNN and CDR2 is SYGVQD (reference sequence). V shed 2 bases and J shed 0 bases, with 2 bases lying between them. The DNA of the CDR3 is TGCGCCAGCAGTGAGGGCTCTGGAAACACCATATATTTT. It is translated as CASSEGSGNTIYF.

The chain links TRBV19 to TRBJ2-1, with 11 bases aligning to TRBD2. V was clipped by 3 bases and J by 9 bases; unmatched bases: 13. This CDR3 region has 17 residues. Germline values: CDR1 LNHDA, CDR2 SQIVND (reference sequence). The DNA for the CDR3 is TGTGCCAGTAGTATCCGTTCCGGTAGCGGGGGGGACGCTGAGCAGTTCTTC. Its protein is CASSIRSGSGGDAEQFF. Complete variable domain (other parts from reference TRBV19 and TRBJ2-1): DGGITQSPKYLFRKEGQNVTLSCEQNLNHDAMYWYRQDPGQGLRLIYYSQIVNDFQKGDIAEGYSVSREKKESFPLTVTSAQKNPTAFYLCASSIRSGSGGDAEQFFGPGTRLTVL.

The chain combines TRBV7-2 with TRBJ2-3; a weak D match, TRBD1 (9 bases). This CDR3 spans 18 amino acids. V was pared by 3 bases and J by 5 bases, with 24 bases between. Germline-derived CDR1 and CDR2 are SGHTA and FQGNSA. The CDR3 region has the DNA TGTGCCAGCAGCTTGACCTACCCCGGGAGGGACAGGGAAGATACGCAGTATTTT. Protein sequence: CASSLTYPGRDREDTQYF.

Note on this clone: At one end, the junction sequence differs from germline, possibly due to a read error. This chain's CDR3 is CASSRTSGGANTEELFF. CDR3 coding DNA: TGTGCCAGCAGCCGGACTAGCGGGGGAGCGAACACCGAGGAGCTGTTTTTT. The J gene is TRBJ2-2, the V gene TRBV5-4; 13 bases align to TRBD2. The CDR3 is made up of 17 amino acids. Germline V gene sequence: CDR1 SGHNT, CDR2 YYREEE (reference sequence).

The rearrangement joins TRBV19 to TRBJ1-1; D is possibly TRBD1 (5 bases). Per the germline V gene, CDR1 is LNHDA and CDR2 is SQIVND (reference sequence). Trimming left V 3 bases short and J 3 bases short, with 17 bases between. This CDR3 is 16 amino acids long. The CDR3 bases are TGTGCCAGTAGTATCGAGGCAGGGAATTTTCACACTGAAGCTTTCTTT. This sequence encodes CASSIEAGNFHTEAFF.

This chain uses TRBV29-1 with TRBJ2-2; weak D call: TRBD1 (6 bases). This CDR3 comprises 14 residues. Deletions cut 0 bases from V and 4 bases from J, with 9 bases between. CDR1 and CDR2 from the germline V gene are SQVTM and ANQGSEA. The CDR3 DNA reads as TGCAGCGTTGAAGAGCCCAGGGGCACCGGGGAGCTGTTTTTT. This translates into CSVEEPRGTGELFF.

This clone is a singleton in its sample. This rearrangement joins TRBV11-3 to TRBJ2-5, with 8 bases aligning to TRBD2. V trimming: 6 bases; J trimming: 2 bases; junction bases outside the gene matches: 8. The germline V gene encodes CDR1 SGHNT and CDR2 YENEEA. This CDR3 is 15 amino acids long. CDR3 protein: CASSPGGARQETQYF. CDR3 sequence (DNA): TGTGCCAGCAGTCCCGGGGGGGCGCGGCAAGAGACCCAGTACTTC.

The V gene is TRBV7-6, the J gene TRBJ1-1, with TRBD1 as a possible D gene (6 bases). Looked up from germline, CDR1 is SGHVS and CDR2 is FNYEAQ. V shed 5 bases and J shed 3 bases, with 10 bases lying between them. CDR3 size: 13 residues. As DNA, the CDR3 is TGTGCCAGCAGCACGGGGGGCTACACTGAAGCTTTCTTT. The encoded protein is CASSTGGYTEAFF.

The chain combines TRBV28 with TRBJ2-7; D perhaps matches TRBD1 (5 bases). V was trimmed by 3 bases and J by 3 bases, leaving 15 bases between them. The length of the CDR3 is 15 residues. CDR1 is MDHEN, CDR2 SYDVKM, per germline. CDR3 protein: CASSFPQVDNYEQYF. The CDR3 nucleotides are TGTGCCAGCAGTTTCCCACAGGTCGATAACTACGAGCAGTACTTC.

CDR3: CAISDRQGKPQHF. DNA for the CDR3: TGTGCCATCAGTGATAGACAGGGGAAGCCCCAGCATTTT. The chain has TRBV10-3 and TRBJ1-5, with TRBD1 matching 8 bases. Trimming cost V 3 bases and J 8 bases; bases outside gene matches: 3. Per germline, CDR1 ENHRY and CDR2 SYGVKD. The CDR3 consists of 13 residues.

The chain combines TRBV4-2 with TRBJ2-2; perhaps TRBD2 as D (5 bases). The germline V gene encodes CDR1 LGHNA and CDR2 YNFKEQ. The CDR3 totals 14 residues. Between the trimmed V and J ends, which lost 4 bases and 5 bases, there was a span of 11 bases. CDR3 sequence: CASSPYWETGELFF. The CDR3 DNA sequence: TGTGCCAGCAGCCCGTATTGGGAGACCGGGGAGCTGTTTTTT.

The rearrangement uses TRBV6-5 and TRBJ1-2, with a tentative D call TRBD1 (5 bases). Germline lookup yields CDR1 MNHEY and CDR2 SVGAGI. V was trimmed by 6 bases and J by 1 base, leaving 9 bases between them. CDR3 length: 13 amino acids. This CDR3 is CASRGDGNYGYTF. The DNA of the CDR3 is TGTGCCAGCAGGGGGGATGGTAACTATGGCTACACCTTC.

This clone was counted a single time. The chain has TRBV6-6 and TRBJ2-7; the D gene is possibly TRBD1 (6 bases). Germline-derived CDR1 and CDR2 are MNHNY and SVGAGI (reference sequence). CDR3 size: 13 residues. The V and J ends lost 0 bases and 6 bases respectively, with 9 bases between them. This chain's CDR3 is CASSYSMGAEQYF. In nucleotides, the CDR3 is TGTGCCAGCAGTTACTCGATGGGGGCCGAGCAGTACTTC.

The rearrangement links TRBV28 to TRBJ1-1, with D possibly TRBD1 on 5 matching bases. Germline-derived CDR1 and CDR2 are MDHEN and SYDVKM. The V gene lost 10 bases and the J gene lost 1 base, with 16 bases spanning the gap. The CDR3 consists of 14 residues. DNA for the CDR3: TGTGCCATATCCGAGGGACGCCGGAACACTGAAGCTTTCTTT. Encoded protein: CAISEGRRNTEAFF.

The chain is built from TRBV11-3 and TRBJ1-1, with D unresolved. CDR1 is SGHNT, CDR2 YENEEA, per germline. V lost 4 bases to trimming and J lost 1 base, with 7 bases between them. CDR3 size: 13 residues. CDR3 coding DNA: TGTGCCAGCAGCTCCCGACAGAACACTGAAGCTTTCTTT. Amino acids: CASSSRQNTEAFF. Full variable domain (remainder filled in from reference TRBV11-3 and TRBJ1-1): EAGVVQSPRYKIIEKKQPVAFWCNPISGHNTLYWYLQNLGQGPELLIRYENEEAVDDSQLPKDRFSAERLKGVDSTLKIQPAELGDSAVYLCASSSRQNTEAFFGQGTRLTVV.

This chain connects TRBV7-3 to TRBJ2-1; tentative D call: TRBD1 (6 bases). This CDR3 has 14 residues. Looked up from germline, CDR1 is SGHTA and CDR2 is FQGTGA. With 11 bases removed from V and 6 bases from J, the gap between germline ends came to 20 bases. The CDR3 DNA reads as TGTGCCCGGGGTCGACAGGCCCTTTGCAATGAGCAGTTCTTC. Protein product: CARGRQALCNEQFF.

The chain uses TRBV5-1 and TRBJ1-2; TRBD1 agrees at 7 bases. CDR3 length: 15 residues. V gave up 1 base and J gave up 4 bases; unmatched junction bases: 7. CDR1 is SGHRS, CDR2 YFSETQ, per germline. In DNA, the CDR3 is TGCGCCAGCAGCTTGCTGGTCGGGACAGCCTATGGCTACACCTTC. Its protein is CASSLLVGTAYGYTF.

This clone turned up a few times. The chain is built from TRBV6-1 and TRBJ1-1, with D unclear. Looked up from germline, CDR1 is MNHNS and CDR2 is SASEGT. The CDR3 loop spans 15 amino acids. With 1 base removed from V and 0 bases from J, the gap between germline ends came to 9 bases. As DNA, the CDR3 is TGTGCCAGCAGTGAAGGGGCAGCCTTGAACACTGAAGCTTTCTTT. Encoded protein: CASSEGAALNTEAFF.

For the CDR3, the DNA is TGTGCCAGCTCACCACGACGCGGGGGGCCTATGACAGATACGCAGTATTTT. The encoded protein is CASSPRRGGPMTDTQYF. The rearrangement joins TRBV18 to TRBJ2-3; TRBD2 aligns across 8 bases. The germline V gene encodes CDR1 KGHSH and CDR2 LQKENI. There are 17 residues in the CDR3. Trimming at V came to 1 base and at J to 3 bases, leaving 9 bases not matched to a gene.

This chain connects TRBV6-5 to TRBJ2-3; D assignment may be TRBD1 or TRBD2 (5 bases each). Germline CDR1 MNHEY, CDR2 SVGAGI. The CDR3 spans 14 residues. The V and J ends lost 5 bases and 1 base respectively, with 10 bases between them. The DNA of the CDR3 is TGTGCCAGCAGTCAGGGACGAGGCACAGATACGCAGTATTTT. It translates to CASSQGRGTDTQYF.

V and J are TRBV6-1 and TRBJ2-2; D remains unclear. V shed 6 bases and J shed 0 bases, with 8 bases lying between them. The CDR3 is 14 amino acids. Germline CDR1 MNHNS, CDR2 SASEGT. The CDR3, as DNA: TGTGCCAGCAGAAGGGCACCGAACACCGGGGAGCTGTTTTTT. Residues: CASRRAPNTGELFF.

The chain joins TRBV11-2 to TRBJ2-7; possible D gene TRBD1, 5 bases. CDR3 length: 13 amino acids. With 3 bases removed from V and 6 bases from J, the gap between germline ends came to 12 bases. CDR1 and CDR2 (germline): SGHAT, FQNNGV. The CDR3 region is CASSFRQGLEQYF. Written as DNA, the CDR3 is TGTGCCAGCAGCTTTCGGCAGGGCCTCGAGCAGTACTTC.

This clone appeared a few times. The chain combines TRBV4-2 with TRBJ1-2; TRBD1 matches at 9 bases. The trim removed 1 base at V and 8 bases at J, leaving 8 bases unmatched. Germline CDR1 is LGHNA and CDR2 is YNFKEQ. This CDR3 has 15 amino acids. For the CDR3, the DNA is TGTGCCAGCAGCCAAGCTACAGGGACAGGGAAGGGCTACACCTTC. Its protein is CASSQATGTGKGYTF.

V usage is TRBV7-2 and J usage is TRBJ1-2; D is possibly TRBD1 (5 bases). V lost 7 bases to trimming and J lost 8 bases, with 20 bases between them. The CDR3 length is 14 residues. Germline-derived CDR1 and CDR2 are SGHTA and FQGNSA. CDR3 loop: CASTLERGAGGYTF. In DNA, the CDR3 is TGTGCCAGCACCCTAGAGAGGGGCGCGGGGGGCTACACCTTC.

This clone has a handful of counts. Additional DNA sequences in this sample encode the identical CDR3. This chain uses TRBV29-1 with TRBJ2-5; D is uncertain. Germline V gene data show CDR1 as SQVTM and CDR2 as ANQGSEA. V lost 4 bases and J lost 1, with 4 bases in between. The CDR3 runs to 11 residues. As DNA, the CDR3 is TGCAGCGTTGGCGTCCAAGAGACCCAGTACTTC. Protein sequence: CSVGVQETQYF.

V and J are TRBV7-9 and TRBJ2-7, with 13 bases fitting TRBD2. Germline V gene data show CDR1 as SEHNR and CDR2 as FQNEAQ (reference sequence). This CDR3 contains 15 residues. Unmatched junction bases numbered 3, after V lost 4 bases and J lost 3 bases. CDR3: CASSSGLAGSYEQYF. DNA of the CDR3: TGTGCCAGCAGCTCGGGACTAGCGGGGAGCTACGAGCAGTACTTC.

The chain recombines TRBV10-1 with TRBJ1-1; no reliable D call. This CDR3 is 13 amino acids long. CDR1 and CDR2 from the germline V gene are WNHNN and SYGVQD (reference sequence). The V end was cut by 3 bases, the J end by 0 bases, with 5 bases between. This CDR3 is CASSDGLNTEAFF. The CDR3, as DNA: TGCGCCAGCAGTGATGGTCTGAACACTGAAGCTTTCTTT.

This clone was recorded a few times. The chain joins TRBV2 to TRBJ2-2; D is perhaps TRBD1 or TRBD2 (5 bases each). This CDR3 is 12 amino acids long. The ends were cut back, 6 bases at V and 6 bases at J, with 8 bases in the middle. Germline loops: CDR1 SNHLY, CDR2 FYNNEI. This chain's CDR3 is CASRGPAGELFF. CDR3 nucleotides: TGTGCCAGCAGGGGACCCGCCGGGGAGCTGTTTTTT. Complete variable domain (other parts from reference TRBV2 and TRBJ2-2): EPEVTQTPSHQVTQMGQEVILRCVPISNHLYFYWYRQILGQKVEFLVSFYNNEISEKSEIFDDQFSVERPDGSNFTLKIRSTKLEDSAMYFCASRGPAGELFFGEGSRLTVL.